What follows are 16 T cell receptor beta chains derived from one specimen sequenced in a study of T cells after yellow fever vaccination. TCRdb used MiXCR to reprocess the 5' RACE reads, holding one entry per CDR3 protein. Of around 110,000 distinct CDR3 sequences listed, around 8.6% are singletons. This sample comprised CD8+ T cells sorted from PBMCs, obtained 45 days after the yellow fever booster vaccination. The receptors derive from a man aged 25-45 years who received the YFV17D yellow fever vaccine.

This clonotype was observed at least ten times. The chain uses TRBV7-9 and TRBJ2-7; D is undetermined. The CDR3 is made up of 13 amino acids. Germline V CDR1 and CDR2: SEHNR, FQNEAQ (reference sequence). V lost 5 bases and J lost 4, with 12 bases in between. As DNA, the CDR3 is TGTGCCAGCAGCGAAGTGTCCAGTTACGAGCAGTACTTC. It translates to CASSEVSSYEQYF.

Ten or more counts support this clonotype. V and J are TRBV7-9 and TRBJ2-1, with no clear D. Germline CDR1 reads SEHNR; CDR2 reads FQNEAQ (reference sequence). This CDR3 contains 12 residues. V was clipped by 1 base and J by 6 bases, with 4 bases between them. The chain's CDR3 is CASSLVFNEQFF. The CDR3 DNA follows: TGTGCCAGCAGCTTAGTCTTCAATGAGCAGTTCTTC.

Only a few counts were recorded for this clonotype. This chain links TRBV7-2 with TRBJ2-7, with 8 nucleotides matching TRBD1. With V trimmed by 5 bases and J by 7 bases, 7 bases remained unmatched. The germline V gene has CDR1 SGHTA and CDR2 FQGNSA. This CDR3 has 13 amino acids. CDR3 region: CASSPDRAWEQYF. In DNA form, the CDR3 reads TGTGCCAGCAGCCCGGACAGGGCTTGGGAGCAGTACTTC.

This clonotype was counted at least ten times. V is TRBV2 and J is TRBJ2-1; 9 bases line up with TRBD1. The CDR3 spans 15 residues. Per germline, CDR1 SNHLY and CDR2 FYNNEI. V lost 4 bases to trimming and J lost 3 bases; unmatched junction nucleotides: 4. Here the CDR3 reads CASSGDREFYNEQFF. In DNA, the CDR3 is TGTGCCAGCAGTGGGGACAGGGAATTCTACAATGAGCAGTTCTTC.

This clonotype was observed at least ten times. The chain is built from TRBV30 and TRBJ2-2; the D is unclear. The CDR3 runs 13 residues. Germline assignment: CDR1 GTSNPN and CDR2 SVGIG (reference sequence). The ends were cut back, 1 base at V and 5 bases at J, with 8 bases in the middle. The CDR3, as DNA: TGTGCCTGGAGTGACCTAGGAACCGGGGAGCTGTTTTTT. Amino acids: CAWSDLGTGELFF. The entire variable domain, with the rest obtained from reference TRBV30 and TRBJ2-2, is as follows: SQTIHQWPATLVQPVGSPLSLECTVEGTSNPNLYWYRQAAGRGLQLLFYSVGIGQISSEVPQNLSASRPQDRQFILSSKKLLLSDSGFYLCAWSDLGTGELFFGEGSRLTVL.

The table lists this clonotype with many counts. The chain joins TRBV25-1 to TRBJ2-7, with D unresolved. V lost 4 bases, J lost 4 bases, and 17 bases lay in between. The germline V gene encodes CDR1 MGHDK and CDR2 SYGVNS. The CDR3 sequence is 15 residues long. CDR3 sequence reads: CASSGSSGNWYEQYF. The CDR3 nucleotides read TGTGCCAGCAGTGGGTCTAGTGGGAATTGGTACGAGCAGTACTTC.

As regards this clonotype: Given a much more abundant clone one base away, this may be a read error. In nucleotides, the CDR3 is TGCAGTGCTACAGCCGCGGAGGGCGATGAGCAGTTCTTC. This translates into CSATAAEGDEQFF. V usage is TRBV20-1 and J usage is TRBJ2-1, with D maybe TRBD2 (6 bases). Germline V CDR1 and CDR2: DFQATT, SNEGSKA (reference sequence). The germline V and J ends were trimmed by 4 bases and 8 bases, with 15 bases remaining between them. The CDR3 contains 13 residues.

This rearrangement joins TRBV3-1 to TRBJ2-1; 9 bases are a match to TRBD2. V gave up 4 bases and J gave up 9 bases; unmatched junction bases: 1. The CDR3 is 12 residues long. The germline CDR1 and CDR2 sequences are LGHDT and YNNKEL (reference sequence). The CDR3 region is CASSPTSGEQFF. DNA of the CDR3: TGTGCCAGCAGCCCGACTAGCGGTGAGCAGTTCTTC.

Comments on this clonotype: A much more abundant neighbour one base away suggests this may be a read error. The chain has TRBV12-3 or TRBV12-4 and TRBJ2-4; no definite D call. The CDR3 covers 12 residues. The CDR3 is CASSFSGNTQYF. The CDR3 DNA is TGTGCCAGCAGTTTCTCAGGAAACACTCAGTACTTC.

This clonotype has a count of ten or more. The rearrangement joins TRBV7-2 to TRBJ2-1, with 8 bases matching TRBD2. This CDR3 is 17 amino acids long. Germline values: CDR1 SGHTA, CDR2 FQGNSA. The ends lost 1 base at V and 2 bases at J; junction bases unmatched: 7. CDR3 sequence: CASSLVPTSGTYNEQFF. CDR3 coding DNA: TGTGCCAGCAGCTTAGTCCCTACTAGCGGAACCTACAATGAGCAGTTCTTC. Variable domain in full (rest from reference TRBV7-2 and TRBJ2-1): GAGVSQSPSNKVTEKGKDVELRCDPISGHTALYWYRQSLGQGLEFLIYFQGNSAPDKSGLPSDRFSAERTGGSVSTLTIQRTQQEDSAVYLCASSLVPTSGTYNEQFFGPGTRLTVL.

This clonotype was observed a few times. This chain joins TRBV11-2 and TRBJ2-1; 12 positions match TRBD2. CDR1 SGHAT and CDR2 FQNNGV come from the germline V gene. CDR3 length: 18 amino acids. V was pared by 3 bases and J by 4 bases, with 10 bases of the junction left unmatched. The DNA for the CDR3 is TGTGCCAGCAGCTTTCTAGCGGGAGGGCCCGGAGTTTACAATGAGCAGTTCTTC. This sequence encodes CASSFLAGGPGVYNEQFF.

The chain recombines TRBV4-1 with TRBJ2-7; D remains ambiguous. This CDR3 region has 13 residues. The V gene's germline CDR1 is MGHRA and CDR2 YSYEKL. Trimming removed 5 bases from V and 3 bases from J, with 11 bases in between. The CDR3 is CASSSQRFYEQYF. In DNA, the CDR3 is TGCGCCAGCAGCTCCCAGAGGTTCTACGAGCAGTACTTC.

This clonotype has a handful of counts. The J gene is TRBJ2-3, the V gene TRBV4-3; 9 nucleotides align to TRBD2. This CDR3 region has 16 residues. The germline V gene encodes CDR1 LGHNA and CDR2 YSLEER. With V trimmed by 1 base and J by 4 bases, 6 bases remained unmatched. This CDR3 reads CASSQVAGESADTQYF. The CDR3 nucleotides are TGCGCCAGCAGCCAAGTAGCGGGAGAGAGCGCAGATACGCAGTATTTT.

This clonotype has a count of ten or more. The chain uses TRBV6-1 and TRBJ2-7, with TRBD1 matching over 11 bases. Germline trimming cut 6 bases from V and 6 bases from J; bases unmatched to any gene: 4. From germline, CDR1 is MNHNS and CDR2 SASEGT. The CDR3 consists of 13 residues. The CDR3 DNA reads TGTGCCAGCAGGGACAGGGGGCTCTCCGAGCAGTACTTC. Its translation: CASRDRGLSEQYF.

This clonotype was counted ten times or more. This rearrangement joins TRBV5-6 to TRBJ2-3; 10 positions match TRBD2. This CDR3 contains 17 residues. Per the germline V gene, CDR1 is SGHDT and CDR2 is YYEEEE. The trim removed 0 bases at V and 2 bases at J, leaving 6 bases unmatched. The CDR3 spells CASSLDMTSGLTDTQYF. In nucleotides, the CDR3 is TGTGCCAGCAGCTTGGACATGACTAGCGGGCTCACAGATACGCAGTATTTT.

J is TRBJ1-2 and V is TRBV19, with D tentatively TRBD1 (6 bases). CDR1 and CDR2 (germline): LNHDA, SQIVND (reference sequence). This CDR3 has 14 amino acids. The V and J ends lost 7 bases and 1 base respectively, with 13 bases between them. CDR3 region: CASTVQGLNYGYTF. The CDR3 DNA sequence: TGTGCCAGTACCGTCCAGGGGCTTAACTATGGCTACACCTTC. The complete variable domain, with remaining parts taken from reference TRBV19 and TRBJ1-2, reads DGGITQSPKYLFRKEGQNVTLSCEQNLNHDAMYWYRQDPGQGLRLIYYSQIVNDFQKGDIAEGYSVSREKKESFPLTVTSAQKNPTAFYLCASTVQGLNYGYTFGSGTRLTVV.